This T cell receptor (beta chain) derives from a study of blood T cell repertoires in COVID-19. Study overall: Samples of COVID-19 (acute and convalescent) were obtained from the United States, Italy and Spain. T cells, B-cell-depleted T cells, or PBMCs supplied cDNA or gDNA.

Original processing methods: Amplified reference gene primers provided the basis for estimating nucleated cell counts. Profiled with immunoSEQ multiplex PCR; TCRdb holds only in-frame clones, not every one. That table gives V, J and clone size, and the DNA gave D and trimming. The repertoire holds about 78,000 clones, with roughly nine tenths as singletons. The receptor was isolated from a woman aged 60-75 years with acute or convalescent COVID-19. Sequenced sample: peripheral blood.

The CDR3 spells CASSRTPGTGGHGGYTF. The CDR3 coding sequence is TGTGCCAGCAGCCGAACTCCCGGGACAGGGGGCCACGGGGGCTACACCTTC. The V call is TRBV27, the J call TRBJ1-2; 12 positions match TRBD1. This CDR3 is 17 amino acids long. The trim removed 6 bases at V and 8 bases at J, leaving 16 bases unmatched. In germline, CDR1 is MNHEY, CDR2 SMNVEV (reference sequence).